This T cell receptor (beta chain) came from a study of blood T cells in healthy people across ages. As for the study in general: About one barcoded beta molecule was captured per two T cells (by template switching). General observations from the study: A roughly linear age-dependent decrease characterized TCR beta diversity per million T cells. Whereas aged donors had fewer naive CD4+ cells, long-lived donors had more of them and higher diversity.

The second PCR ran about 6 to 11 cycles with a sample-barcoded 5' primer and J-beta primers. Each cDNA was tagged by a template-switch adaptor containing 12 random nucleotides. TCRdb re-derived calls from the 5' RACE reads in MiXCR, one entry per CDR3 protein. The sample has roughly 680,000 distinct CDR3 sequences; 21% are singletons. V trimming: 6 bases; J trimming: 4 bases; junction bases outside the gene matches: 9. CDR1 and CDR2 from the germline V gene are SNHLY and FYNNEI. CDR3 size: 15 residues. Of note for this clonotype: Its antigen is not known.

Input material: blood. The TCR originated in a man aged 65 to 85 in good health. The rearrangement links TRBV2 to TRBJ1-3, with 7 bases identical to TRBD1. This chain's CDR3 is CASSETPGQGNTIYF. CDR3 coding DNA: TGTGCCAGCAGCGAAACGCCGGGACAGGGAAACACCATATATTTT.